A single sample is the source of the 23 T cell receptor beta chains below, sequenced in a study of CD8 T cells in Susac syndrome. It was with random hexamers that 0.5 to 1 ug RNA was reverse transcribed. TCRdb used MiXCR to reprocess the immunoSEQ multiplex PCR reads, holding one entry per CDR3 protein. This sample carries roughly 80,000 distinct CDR3 sequences, 94% of them seen once, and the ten largest clones take about 0.52%. The sample consisted of CD8+ T cells from PBMCs. The receptors come from a human donor with Susac syndrome.

This chain uses TRBV19 with TRBJ2-7; TRBD1 aligns across 8 bases. The ends lost 4 bases at V and 11 bases at J; junction bases unmatched: 4. The CDR3 totals 11 residues. Germline values: CDR1 LNHDA, CDR2 SQIVND (reference sequence). CDR3 amino acids: CASSKYRGEYF. CDR3 nucleotides: TGTGCCAGTAGTAAATACAGGGGGGAGTACTTC.

J is TRBJ2-7 and V is TRBV10-3, with D uncertain. This CDR3 is 12 amino acids long. V lost 5 bases, J lost 3 bases, and 8 bases lay in between. Germline values: CDR1 ENHRY, CDR2 SYGVKD. The CDR3 region is CAISTEIYEQYF. The DNA for the CDR3 is TGTGCCATCAGTACAGAGATCTACGAGCAGTACTTC.

As DNA, the CDR3 is TGCGCCAGCAGTCTCAGGGTGGCGGGTGAGCAGTTCTTC. Translating it yields CASSLRVAGEQFF. The J gene is TRBJ2-1, the V gene TRBV4-3; D is perhaps TRBD1 or TRBD2 (5 bases each). CDR1 is LGHNA, CDR2 YSLEER, per germline. This CDR3 has 13 residues. V was trimmed by 6 bases and J by 9 bases, leaving 15 bases between them.

The genes are TRBV4-1 and TRBJ2-2; weak D call: TRBD1 (5 bases). The V gene lost 0 bases and the J gene lost 6 bases, with 8 bases spanning the gap. Per germline, CDR1 MGHRA and CDR2 YSYEKL. CDR3 length: 14 amino acids. As DNA, the CDR3 is TGCGCCAGCAGCCAAGAAGGGGCGGCCGGGGAGCTGTTTTTT. Amino acids: CASSQEGAAGELFF.

The CDR3 reads CASSSTLGGRNYGYTF. The CDR3 DNA is TGTGCCAGCAGCTCCACCTTGGGGGGGCGCAACTATGGCTACACCTTC. The chain recombines TRBV7-9 with TRBJ1-2, with TRBD1 as a possible D gene (6 bases). The germline V gene encodes CDR1 SEHNR and CDR2 FQNEAQ (reference sequence). This CDR3 has 16 residues. V was clipped by 4 bases and J by 2 bases, with 17 bases between them.

DNA for the CDR3: TGTGCCAGCAGGCCGGGACTAGCGGGGTACAATGAGCAGTTCTTC. Translating it yields CASRPGLAGYNEQFF. This sequence joins TRBV5-6 and TRBJ2-1; 13 bases line up with TRBD2. The ends lost 5 bases at V and 4 bases at J; junction bases unmatched: 3. The CDR3 runs to 15 residues. Per germline, CDR1 SGHDT and CDR2 YYEEEE.

The rearrangement uses TRBV27 and TRBJ2-7, with a tentative D call TRBD1 (5 bases). CDR3 length: 13 residues. V lost 2 bases, J lost 4 bases, and 9 bases lay in between. Per germline, CDR1 MNHEY and CDR2 SMNVEV (reference sequence). The CDR3 protein is CASSLAGYYEQYF. In nucleotides, the CDR3 is TGTGCCAGCAGTTTAGCAGGGTATTACGAGCAGTACTTC.

This chain links TRBV6-5 with TRBJ2-4; unclear D gene. This CDR3 region has 13 residues. The V gene's germline CDR1 is MNHEY and CDR2 SVGAGI. The ends were cut back, 2 bases at V and 7 bases at J, with 9 bases in the middle. CDR3 bases: TGTGCCAGCAGTTACGGGGAACGCAACATTCAGTACTTC. It specifies CASSYGERNIQYF.

V and J are TRBV2 and TRBJ2-7; no clear D. Trimming cost V 4 bases and J 6 bases, with 10 bases left between them. Looked up from germline, CDR1 is SNHLY and CDR2 is FYNNEI. The CDR3 length is 12 residues. The CDR3 nucleotides read TGTGCCAGCAGTGTCGGGCAGCTCGAGCAGTACTTC. Protein product: CASSVGQLEQYF. Looking up the rest from reference TRBV2 and TRBJ2-7 gives the full variable domain: EPEVTQTPSHQVTQMGQEVILRCVPISNHLYFYWYRQILGQKVEFLVSFYNNEISEKSEIFDDQFSVERPDGSNFTLKIRSTKLEDSAMYFCASSVGQLEQYFGPGTRLTVT.

The V call is TRBV11-2, the J call TRBJ2-3; D is uncertain. CDR3 length: 15 amino acids. Trimming cost V 6 bases and J 1 base, with 14 bases left between them. In germline, CDR1 is SGHAT, CDR2 FQNNGV. DNA for the CDR3: TGTGCCAGCAGTCAGAAGGGATCCCGCACAGATACGCAGTATTTT. Translation: CASSQKGSRTDTQYF.

This rearrangement joins TRBV24-1 to TRBJ2-1; TRBD2 agrees at 8 bases. The CDR3 has 17 residues. Germline V gene data show CDR1 as KGHDR and CDR2 as SFDVKD. The trim removed 3 bases at V and 5 bases at J, leaving 11 bases unmatched. As DNA, the CDR3 is TGTGCCACCAGTGATGCCTTCACTAGCGGAGCCCACAATGAGCAGTTCTTC. It translates to CATSDAFTSGAHNEQFF.

The chain links TRBV7-6 to TRBJ2-7, with 8 bases identical to TRBD2. Germline CDR1 reads SGHVS; CDR2 reads FNYEAQ. The V and J ends lost 2 bases and 7 bases, in that order; junction bases with no gene match: 10. The CDR3 extends over 15 amino acids. Here the CDR3 reads CASSLTAGALKEQYF. The CDR3 nucleotides read TGTGCCAGCAGCTTAACAGCGGGGGCTCTAAAAGAGCAGTACTTC.

The rearrangement uses TRBV15 and TRBJ2-7; the D gene could be TRBD1 or TRBD2 (6 bases each). The CDR3 sequence is 15 residues long. From germline, CDR1 is LNHNV and CDR2 YYDKDF (reference sequence). Deletions cut 0 bases from V and 2 bases from J, with 11 bases between. DNA of the CDR3: TGTGCCACCAGCAGAGATATGGGGGGCCCCTACGAGCAGTACTTC. Amino acids: CATSRDMGGPYEQYF.

The CDR3 region has the DNA TGTGCCAGCAGCCAAGAACCAGGGCAGCAAGAGACCCAGTACTTC. Translated, it gives CASSQEPGQQETQYF. This sequence joins TRBV14 and TRBJ2-5; TRBD1 is a possible D gene (5 bases). CDR1 is SGHDN, CDR2 FVKESK, per germline. This CDR3 is built from 15 residues. V was clipped by 0 bases and J by 2 bases, with 10 bases between them.

This rearrangement joins TRBV12-5 to TRBJ1-2; 8 bases are shared with TRBD1. V was clipped by 6 bases and J by 6 bases; unmatched bases: 15. CDR3 length equals 16 residues. Germline V gene data show CDR1 as LGHNT and CDR2 as FRNRAP. DNA of the CDR3: TGTGCTAGTGGCCCAAGGACAGGGAATCCGGACAATGGCTACACCTTC. Protein product: CASGPRTGNPDNGYTF.

This chain joins TRBV12-5 and TRBJ2-6; 8 nucleotides align to TRBD1. Trimming at V came to 5 bases and at J to 2 bases, leaving 11 bases not matched to a gene. Germline values: CDR1 LGHNT, CDR2 FRNRAP. This CDR3 is 18 amino acids long. The CDR3 reads CASGPPPTGVTGANVLTF. Here the CDR3 DNA reads TGTGCTAGTGGTCCGCCCCCGACAGGGGTAACTGGGGCCAACGTCCTGACTTTC.

The chain joins TRBV25-1 to TRBJ1-5; 7 nucleotides align to TRBD1. Germline V gene data show CDR1 as MGHDK and CDR2 as SYGVNS. Trimming removed 0 bases from V and 0 bases from J; junction bases left unmatched: 11. The CDR3 is 19 amino acids. The DNA of the CDR3 is TGTGCCAGCAGTGAATACCGGGGACAGCCGAAAAATAGCAATCAGCCCCAGCATTTT. Translated: CASSEYRGQPKNSNQPQHF.

This clonotype was seen only once. The chain uses TRBV6-2 or TRBV6-3 and TRBJ2-6; no reliable D call. Trimming stripped 8 bases from V and 1 base from J, with 12 bases between. The CDR3 runs 15 residues. Germline-derived CDR1 and CDR2 are MNHEY and SVGEGT. The CDR3 region has the DNA TGTGCCAGCCGCCTCGGGCATTCTGGGGCCAACGTCCTGACTTTC. This codes for CASRLGHSGANVLTF.

Here the CDR3 reads CASSLEAWGDTEAFF. The CDR3 DNA sequence: TGTGCCAGCAGCTTAGAAGCTTGGGGGGACACTGAAGCTTTCTTT. This chain joins TRBV7-2 and TRBJ1-1; D is perhaps TRBD1 (5 bases). The germline gives CDR1 SGHTA, CDR2 FQGNSA. The CDR3 has 15 amino acids. The ends were cut back, 1 base at V and 3 bases at J, with 12 bases in the middle.

The rearrangement joins TRBV12-3 or TRBV12-4 to TRBJ1-1; D is possibly TRBD1 (5 bases). This CDR3 has 16 amino acids. Trimming cost V 7 bases and J 3 bases, with 21 bases left between them. CDR3 sequence reads: CASIPHPMRGDTEAFF. The CDR3 coding sequence is TGTGCCAGCATTCCCCACCCGATGAGGGGCGACACTGAAGCTTTCTTT.

The chain links TRBV14 to TRBJ2-2, with TRBD2 matching 10 bases. CDR3 size: 18 residues. Germline CDR1 is SGHDN and CDR2 is FVKESK. J was trimmed by 3 bases and V by 0 bases; bases with no gene match: 7. The CDR3 DNA reads TGTGCCAGCAGCCAAGATGCCCTAGCGGGGGCCCACACCGGGGAGCTGTTTTTT. This gives the protein CASSQDALAGAHTGELFF.

The rearrangement joins TRBV28 to TRBJ2-1, with 7 bases identical to TRBD1. CDR3 length: 10 amino acids. CDR1 is MDHEN and CDR2 is SYDVKM in the germline V gene. Trimming at V came to 10 bases and at J to 15 bases, leaving 9 bases not matched to a gene. This CDR3 is CATRGSVWFF. CDR3 nucleotides: TGTGCCACCAGGGGGTCGGTTTGGTTCTTC.

The chain is built from TRBV28 and TRBJ2-1, with 9 bases fitting TRBD2. This CDR3 has 11 residues. V dropped 9 bases and J dropped 8; count of bases not matched to a gene: 2. CDR1 is MDHEN, CDR2 SYDVKM, per germline. The CDR3 nucleotides are TGTGCCAGTCTAGCGGGGTATGAGCAGTTCTTC. This translates into CASLAGYEQFF.